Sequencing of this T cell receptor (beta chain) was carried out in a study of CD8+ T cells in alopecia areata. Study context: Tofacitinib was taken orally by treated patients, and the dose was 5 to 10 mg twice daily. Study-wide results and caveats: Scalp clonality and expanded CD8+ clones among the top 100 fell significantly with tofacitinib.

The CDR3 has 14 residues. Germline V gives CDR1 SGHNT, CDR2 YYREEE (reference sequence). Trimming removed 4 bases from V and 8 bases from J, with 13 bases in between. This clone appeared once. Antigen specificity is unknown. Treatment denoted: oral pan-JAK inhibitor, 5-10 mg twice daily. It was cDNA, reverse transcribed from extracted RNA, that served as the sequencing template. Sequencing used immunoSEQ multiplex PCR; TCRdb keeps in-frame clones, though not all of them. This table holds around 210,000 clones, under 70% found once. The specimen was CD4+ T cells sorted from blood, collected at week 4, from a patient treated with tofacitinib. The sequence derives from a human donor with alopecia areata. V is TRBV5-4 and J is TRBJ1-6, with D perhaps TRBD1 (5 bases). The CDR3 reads CASSPGTKDSPLHF. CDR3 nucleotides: TGTGCCAGCAGCCCCGGGACTAAGGATTCACCCCTCCACTTT. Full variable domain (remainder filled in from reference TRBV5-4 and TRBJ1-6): ETGVTQSPTHLIKTRGQQVTLRCSSQSGHNTVSWYQQALGQGPQFIFQYYREEENGRGNFPPRFSGLQFPNYSSELNVNALELDDSALYLCASSPGTKDSPLHFGNGTRLTVT.